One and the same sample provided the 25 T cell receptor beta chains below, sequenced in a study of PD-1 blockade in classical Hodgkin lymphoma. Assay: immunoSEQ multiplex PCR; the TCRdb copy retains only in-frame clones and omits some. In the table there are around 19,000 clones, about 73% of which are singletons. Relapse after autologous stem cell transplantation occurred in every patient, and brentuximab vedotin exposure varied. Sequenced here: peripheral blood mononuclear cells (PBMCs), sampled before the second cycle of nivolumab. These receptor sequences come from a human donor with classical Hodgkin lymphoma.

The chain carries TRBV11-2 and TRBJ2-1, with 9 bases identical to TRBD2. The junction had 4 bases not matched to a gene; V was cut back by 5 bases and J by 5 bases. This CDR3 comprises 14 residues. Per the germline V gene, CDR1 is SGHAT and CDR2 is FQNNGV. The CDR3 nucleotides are TGTGCCAGCAGCCCGATAGCGGGAGACAATGAGCAGTTCTTC. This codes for CASSPIAGDNEQFF. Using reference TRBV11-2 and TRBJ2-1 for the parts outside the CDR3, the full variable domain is EAGVAQSPRYKIIEKRQSVAFWCNPISGHATLYWYQQILGQGPKLLIQFQNNGVVDDSQLPKDRFSAERLKGVDSTLKIQPAKLEDSAVYLCASSPIAGDNEQFFGPGTRLTVL.

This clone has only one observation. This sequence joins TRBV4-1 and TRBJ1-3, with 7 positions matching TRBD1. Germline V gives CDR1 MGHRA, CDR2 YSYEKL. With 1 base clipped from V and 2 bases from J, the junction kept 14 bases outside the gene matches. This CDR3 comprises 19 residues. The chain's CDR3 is CASSQGRGQTVIPGNTIYF. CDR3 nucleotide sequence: TGCGCCAGCAGCCAAGGTCGGGGACAGACCGTGATCCCTGGAAACACCATATATTTT.

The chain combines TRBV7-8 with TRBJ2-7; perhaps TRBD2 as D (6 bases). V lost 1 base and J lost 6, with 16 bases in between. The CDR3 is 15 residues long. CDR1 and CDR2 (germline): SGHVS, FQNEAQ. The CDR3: CASSLGPAGLLEQYF. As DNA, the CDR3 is TGTGCCAGCAGCTTAGGGCCAGCGGGCCTACTCGAGCAGTACTTC.

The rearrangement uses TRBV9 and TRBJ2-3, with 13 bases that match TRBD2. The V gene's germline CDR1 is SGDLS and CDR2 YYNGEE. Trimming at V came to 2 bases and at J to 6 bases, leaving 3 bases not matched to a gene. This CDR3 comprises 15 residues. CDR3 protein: CASSVGTSGDDTQYF. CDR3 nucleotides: TGTGCCAGCAGCGTTGGGACTAGCGGGGATGATACGCAGTATTTT.

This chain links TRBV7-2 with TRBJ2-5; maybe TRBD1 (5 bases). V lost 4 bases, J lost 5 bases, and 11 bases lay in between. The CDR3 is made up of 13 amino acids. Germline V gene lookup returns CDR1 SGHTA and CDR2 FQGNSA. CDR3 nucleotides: TGTGCCAGCAGCTGGACACCCGGGGAGACCCAGTACTTC. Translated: CASSWTPGETQYF.

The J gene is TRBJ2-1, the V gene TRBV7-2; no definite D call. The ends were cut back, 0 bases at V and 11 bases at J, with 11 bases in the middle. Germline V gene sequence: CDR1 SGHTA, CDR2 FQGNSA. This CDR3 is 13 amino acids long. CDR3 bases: TGTGCCAGCAGCTTAGCGGATGTTCCTAAGCAGTTCTTC. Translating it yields CASSLADVPKQFF.

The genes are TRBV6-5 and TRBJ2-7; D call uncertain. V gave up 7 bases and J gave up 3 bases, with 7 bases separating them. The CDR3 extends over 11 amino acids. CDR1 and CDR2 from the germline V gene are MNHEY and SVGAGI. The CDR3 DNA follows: TGTGCCAGCACTGATCACTACGAGCAGTACTTC. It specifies CASTDHYEQYF.

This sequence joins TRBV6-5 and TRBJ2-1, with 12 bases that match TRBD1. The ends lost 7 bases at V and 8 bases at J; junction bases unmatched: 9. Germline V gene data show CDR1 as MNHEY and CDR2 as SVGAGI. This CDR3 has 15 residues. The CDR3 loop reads CASTITGTGGDEQFF. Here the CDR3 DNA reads TGTGCCAGCACCATAACCGGGACAGGGGGCGATGAGCAGTTCTTC.

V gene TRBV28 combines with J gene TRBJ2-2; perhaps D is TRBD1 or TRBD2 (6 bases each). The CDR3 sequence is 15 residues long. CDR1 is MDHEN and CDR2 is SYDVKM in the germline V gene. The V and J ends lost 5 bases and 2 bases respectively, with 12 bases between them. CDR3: CASSLRGDNTGELFF. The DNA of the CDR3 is TGTGCCAGCAGTCTGAGGGGGGACAACACCGGGGAGCTGTTTTTT.

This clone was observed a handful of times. The CDR3 reads CASSPRRLAGDLDTQYF. In DNA form, the CDR3 reads TGTGCCAGCAGCCCGCGCCGACTAGCGGGAGATTTGGATACGCAGTATTTT. The rearrangement uses TRBV7-2 and TRBJ2-3; 12 positions agree with TRBD2. Germline CDR1 reads SGHTA; CDR2 reads FQGNSA. This CDR3 is 17 amino acids long. V shed 5 bases and J 6 bases; nucleotides not matched to a gene: 12. The entire variable domain, with the rest obtained from reference TRBV7-2 and TRBJ2-3, is as follows: GAGVSQSPSNKVTEKGKDVELRCDPISGHTALYWYRQSLGQGLEFLIYFQGNSAPDKSGLPSDRFSAERTGGSVSTLTIQRTQQEDSAVYLCASSPRRLAGDLDTQYFGPGTRLTVL.

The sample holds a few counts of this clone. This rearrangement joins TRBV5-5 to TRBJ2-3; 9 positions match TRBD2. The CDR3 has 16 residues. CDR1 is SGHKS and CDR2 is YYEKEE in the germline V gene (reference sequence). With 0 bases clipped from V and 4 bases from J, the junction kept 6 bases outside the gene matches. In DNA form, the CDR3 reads TGTGCCAGCAGCTTGGGTCGAGCGGGAGGTTCAGATACGCAGTATTTT. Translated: CASSLGRAGGSDTQYF.

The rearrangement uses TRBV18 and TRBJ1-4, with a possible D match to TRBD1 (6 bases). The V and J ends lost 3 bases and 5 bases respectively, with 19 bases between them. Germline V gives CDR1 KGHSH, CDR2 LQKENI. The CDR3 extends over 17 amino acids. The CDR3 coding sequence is TGTGCCAGCTCACCCAACGGCGGGGGCGGGCTGAATGAAAAACTGTTTTTT. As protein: CASSPNGGGGLNEKLFF.

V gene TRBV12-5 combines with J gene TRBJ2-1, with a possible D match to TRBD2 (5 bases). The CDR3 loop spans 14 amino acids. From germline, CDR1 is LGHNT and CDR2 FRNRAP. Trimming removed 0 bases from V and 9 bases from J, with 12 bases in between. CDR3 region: CASGLVSIGGEQFF. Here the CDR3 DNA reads TGTGCTAGTGGTTTGGTGTCAATTGGAGGTGAGCAGTTCTTC.

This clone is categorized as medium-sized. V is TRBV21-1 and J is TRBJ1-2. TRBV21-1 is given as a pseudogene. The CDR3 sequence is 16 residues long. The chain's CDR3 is CASSKEVGGLNYGYTF. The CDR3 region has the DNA TGTGCCAGCAGCAAAGAGGTCGGGGGCCTAAACTATGGCTACACCTTC.

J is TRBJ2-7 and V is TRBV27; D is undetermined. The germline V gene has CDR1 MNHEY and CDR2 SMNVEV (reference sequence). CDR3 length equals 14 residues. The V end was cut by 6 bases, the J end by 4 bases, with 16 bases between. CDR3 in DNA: TGTGCCAGCAGCTATCGGCCATTTGGGTACGAGCAGTACTTC. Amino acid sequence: CASSYRPFGYEQYF.

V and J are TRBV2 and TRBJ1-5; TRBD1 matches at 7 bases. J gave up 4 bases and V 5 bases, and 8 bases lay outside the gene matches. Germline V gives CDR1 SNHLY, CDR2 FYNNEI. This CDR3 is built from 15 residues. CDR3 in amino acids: CASSSSDRVNQPQHF. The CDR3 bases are TGTGCCAGCAGTAGCTCTGACAGGGTGAATCAGCCCCAGCATTTT.

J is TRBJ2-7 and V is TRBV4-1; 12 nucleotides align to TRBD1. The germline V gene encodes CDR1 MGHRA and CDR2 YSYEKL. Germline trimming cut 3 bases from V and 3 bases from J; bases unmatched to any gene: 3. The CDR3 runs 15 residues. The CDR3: CASSQRDRGLYEQYF. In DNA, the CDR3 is TGCGCCAGCAGCCAGAGGGACAGGGGGCTCTACGAGCAGTACTTC.

For the CDR3, the DNA is TGTGCCAGCAGTTCGTATGGGGAAGCCTACGAGCAGTACTTC. This encodes CASSSYGEAYEQYF. The chain is built from TRBV27 and TRBJ2-7; no firm D call. V lost 4 bases, J lost 2 bases, and 12 bases lay in between. This CDR3 has 14 amino acids. The germline V gene encodes CDR1 MNHEY and CDR2 SMNVEV (reference sequence).

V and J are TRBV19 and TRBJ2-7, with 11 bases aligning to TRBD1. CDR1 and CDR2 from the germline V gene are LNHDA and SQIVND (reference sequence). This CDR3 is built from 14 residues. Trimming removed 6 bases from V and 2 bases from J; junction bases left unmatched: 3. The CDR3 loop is CASSEGQGAYEQYF. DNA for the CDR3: TGTGCCAGTAGCGAGGGACAGGGGGCCTACGAGCAGTACTTC.

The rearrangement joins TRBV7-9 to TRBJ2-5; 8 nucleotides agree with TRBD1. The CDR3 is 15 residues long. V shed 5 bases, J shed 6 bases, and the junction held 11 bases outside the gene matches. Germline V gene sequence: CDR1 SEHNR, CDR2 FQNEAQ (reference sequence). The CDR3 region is CASSVRQGARKTQYF. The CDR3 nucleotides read TGTGCCAGCAGCGTTCGCCAGGGGGCGCGTAAGACCCAGTACTTC.

The CDR3 sequence is CASSGSGRMNTEAFF. CDR3 sequence (DNA): TGCGCCAGCAGCGGCTCGGGACGGATGAACACTGAAGCTTTCTTT. V usage is TRBV5-1 and J usage is TRBJ1-1; D is possibly TRBD1 (5 bases). The CDR3 sequence is 15 residues long. V lost 4 bases and J lost 0, with 13 bases in between. The V gene's germline CDR1 is SGHRS and CDR2 YFSETQ. The full variable domain, with the rest looked up from reference TRBV5-1 and TRBJ1-1, is KAGVTQTPRYLIKTRGQQVTLSCSPISGHRSVSWYQQTPGQGLQFLFEYFSETQRNKGNFPGRFSGRQFSNSRSEMNVSTLELGDSALYLCASSGSGRMNTEAFFGQGTRLTVV.

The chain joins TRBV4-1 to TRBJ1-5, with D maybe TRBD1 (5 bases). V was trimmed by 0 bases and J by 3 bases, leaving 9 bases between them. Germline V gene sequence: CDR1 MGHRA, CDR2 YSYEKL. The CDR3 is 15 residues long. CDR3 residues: CASSQDDSLNQPQHF. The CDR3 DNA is TGCGCCAGCAGCCAAGATGACAGCCTCAATCAGCCCCAGCATTTT.

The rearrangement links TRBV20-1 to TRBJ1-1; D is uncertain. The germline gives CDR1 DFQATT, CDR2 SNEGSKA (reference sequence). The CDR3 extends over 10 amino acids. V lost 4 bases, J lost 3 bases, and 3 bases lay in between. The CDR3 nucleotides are TGCAGTGCTACGTACACTGAAGCTTTCTTT. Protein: CSATYTEAFF.

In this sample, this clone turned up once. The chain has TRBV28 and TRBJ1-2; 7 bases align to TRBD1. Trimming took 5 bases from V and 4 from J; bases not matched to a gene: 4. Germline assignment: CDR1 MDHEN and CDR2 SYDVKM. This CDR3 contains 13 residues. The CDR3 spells CASSRDRAYGYTF. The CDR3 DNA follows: TGTGCCAGCAGTAGAGACAGGGCCTATGGCTACACCTTC.

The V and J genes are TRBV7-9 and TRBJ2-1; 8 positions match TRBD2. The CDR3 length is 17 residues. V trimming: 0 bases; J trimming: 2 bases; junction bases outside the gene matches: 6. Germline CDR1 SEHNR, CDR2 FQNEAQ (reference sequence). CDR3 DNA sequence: TGTGCCAGCAGCTTAGCCGGGGGTAGCGGGGCCTACAATGAGCAGTTCTTC. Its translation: CASSLAGGSGAYNEQFF.